These 11 T cell receptor beta chains were all obtained from the same sample, sequenced in a study of blood T cell repertoires in COVID-19. The table came from immunoSEQ multiplex PCR; TCRdb's copy has only in-frame clones and leaves some out. The sample yields approximately 240,000 clones, around 87% seen once. Source material: PBMCs or T cells enriched from blood (not recorded which). The source is a woman aged 30 to 39 with acute COVID-19.

The J gene is TRBJ2-1, the V gene TRBV5-4, with 8 bases fitting TRBD2. After removal of 5 bases from V and 3 bases from J, the junction contained 7 bases not matched to a gene. The germline gives CDR1 SGHNT, CDR2 YYREEE (reference sequence). The CDR3 loop spans 15 amino acids. The CDR3 is CASSRSGGFYNEQFF. CDR3 DNA sequence: TGTGCCAGCAGTCGGAGCGGGGGCTTCTACAATGAGCAGTTCTTC.

Only a few counts were recorded for this clone. A junction boundary mismatches the germline segment, possibly from a read error. The chain employs TRBV28 and TRBJ2-2; tentative D call: TRBD2 (6 bases). The CDR3 runs to 12 residues. Germline values: CDR1 MDHEN, CDR2 SYDVKM. The CDR3, as DNA: TGTGCCACCCGGGGGAACGCCGGGGAGCTGTTTTTT. This translates into CATRGNAGELFF. The full variable domain, in which reference TRBV28 and TRBJ2-2 provide the parts outside the CDR3, is DVKVTQSSRYLVKRTGEKVFLECVQDMDHENMFWYRQDPGLGLRLIYFSYDVKMKEKGDIPEGYSVSREKKERFSLILESASTNQTSMYLCATRGNAGELFFGEGSRLTVL.

The CDR3 is CASSLRGNYGYTF. The CDR3 DNA is TGTGCCAGCAGCTTACGGGGAAACTATGGCTACACCTTC. V and J are TRBV7-8 and TRBJ1-2; D is ambiguous. CDR1 is SGHVS and CDR2 is FQNEAQ in the germline V gene. This CDR3 region has 13 residues. V lost 2 bases and J 2 bases, leaving 6 bases between the germline ends. The variable domain in full, with the rest retrieved from reference TRBV7-8 and TRBJ1-2, is GAGVSQSPRYKVAKRGQDVALRCDPISGHVSLFWYQQALGQGPEFLTYFQNEAQLDKSGLPSDRFFAERPEGSVSTLKIQRTQQEDSAVYLCASSLRGNYGYTFGSGTRLTVV.

For this clone: This CDR3 is also generated by other DNA sequences in the sample. V and J are TRBV19 and TRBJ1-5; D unclear. Germline V CDR1 and CDR2: LNHDA, SQIVND (reference sequence). The CDR3 runs to 13 residues. V was clipped by 2 bases and J by 4 bases, with 6 bases between them. The CDR3 nucleotides are TGTGCCAGTAGTATAAGCGGTAATCAGCCCCAGCATTTT. Its protein is CASSISGNQPQHF.

The chain is built from TRBV7-9 and TRBJ1-3; D not resolved. The CDR3 totals 14 residues. CDR1 and CDR2 from the germline V gene are SEHNR and FQNEAQ (reference sequence). V lost 5 bases and J lost 9, with 17 bases in between. The CDR3 sequence is CASSPAIGEGTIYF. The CDR3 nucleotides read TGTGCCAGCAGCCCTGCCATCGGGGAGGGCACCATATATTTT.

This chain joins TRBV24-1 and TRBJ2-5; 8 nucleotides match TRBD1. J gave up 2 bases and V 3 bases, and 4 bases lay outside the gene matches. The CDR3 sequence is 15 residues long. Germline CDR1 KGHDR, CDR2 SFDVKD. CDR3 in amino acids: CATSDRTGGQETQYF. The CDR3 coding sequence is TGTGCCACCAGTGATAGAACAGGGGGACAAGAGACCCAGTACTTC.

The V call is TRBV5-4, the J call TRBJ2-1; TRBD2 aligns across 8 bases. The CDR3 covers 14 residues. With 4 bases clipped from V and 5 bases from J, the junction kept 5 bases outside the gene matches. The germline CDR1 and CDR2 sequences are SGHNT and YYREEE (reference sequence). This chain's CDR3 is CASSPTSGDNEQFF. As DNA, the CDR3 is TGTGCCAGCAGCCCCACTAGCGGAGACAATGAGCAGTTCTTC.

The chain couples TRBV5-1 to TRBJ1-1; D might be TRBD1 (5 bases). The germline V and J ends were trimmed by 6 bases and 1 base, with 10 bases remaining between them. The CDR3 runs to 13 residues. The V gene's germline CDR1 is SGHRS and CDR2 YFSETQ. The CDR3, as DNA: TGCGCCAGCAAGACCGGACAGAACACTGAAGCTTTCTTT. Its protein product is CASKTGQNTEAFF.

The chain recombines TRBV7-2 with TRBJ1-3; no clear D. The CDR3 length is 13 residues. V lost 4 bases and J lost 7, with 11 bases in between. Germline CDR1 and CDR2: SGHTA and FQGNSA. The CDR3 is CASSSKYWNTIYF. CDR3 in DNA: TGTGCCAGCAGCTCTAAGTATTGGAACACCATATATTTT. The full variable domain, its missing parts supplied by reference TRBV7-2 and TRBJ1-3, is GAGVSQSPSNKVTEKGKDVELRCDPISGHTALYWYRQSLGQGLEFLIYFQGNSAPDKSGLPSDRFSAERTGGSVSTLTIQRTQQEDSAVYLCASSSKYWNTIYFGEGSWLTVV.

This sequence joins TRBV10-3 and TRBJ1-4; TRBD1 agrees at 8 bases. The CDR3 loop spans 14 amino acids. Looked up from germline, CDR1 is ENHRY and CDR2 is SYGVKD. J was trimmed by 6 bases and V by 5 bases; bases with no gene match: 5. The CDR3 reads CAISSGTGDEKLFF. DNA for the CDR3: TGTGCCATCAGTTCCGGGACAGGAGATGAAAAACTGTTTTTT.

On this clone: A junction boundary mismatches the germline segment, possibly from a read error. The chain is built from TRBV5-4 and TRBJ1-6, with 7 bases lining up with TRBD1. This CDR3 has 15 residues. Germline loops: CDR1 SGHNT, CDR2 YYREEE (reference sequence). The DNA of the CDR3 is TGTGCCAGCAACGGACAGGACTCCTTTAATTCACCCCTCCACTTT. It translates to CASNGQDSFNSPLHF.